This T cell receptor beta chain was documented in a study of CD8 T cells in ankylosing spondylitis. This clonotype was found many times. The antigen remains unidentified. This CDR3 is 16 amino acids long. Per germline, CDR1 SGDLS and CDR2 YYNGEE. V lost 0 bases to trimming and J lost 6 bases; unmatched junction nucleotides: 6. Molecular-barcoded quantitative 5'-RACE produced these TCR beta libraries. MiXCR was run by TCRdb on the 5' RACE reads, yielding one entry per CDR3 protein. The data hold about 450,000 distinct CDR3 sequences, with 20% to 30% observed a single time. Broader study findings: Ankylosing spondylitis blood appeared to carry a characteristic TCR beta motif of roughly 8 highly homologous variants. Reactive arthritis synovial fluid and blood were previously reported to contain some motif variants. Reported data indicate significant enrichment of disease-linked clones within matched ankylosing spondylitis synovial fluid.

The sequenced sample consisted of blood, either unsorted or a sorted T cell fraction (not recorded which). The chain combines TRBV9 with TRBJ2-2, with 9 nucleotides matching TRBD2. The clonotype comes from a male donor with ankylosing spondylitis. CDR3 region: CASSVEVAGESGELFF. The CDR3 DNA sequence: TGTGCCAGCAGCGTAGAGGTAGCGGGAGAGTCCGGGGAGCTGTTTTTT.